This TCR beta chain emerged from a study of CD8+ T cells in alopecia areata. Treatment described: oral pan-JAK inhibitor, 5-10 mg twice daily. PBMCs, the starting material, were the source of sorted CD4+ and CD8+ T cells. Points on this clone: What it recognizes is unknown.

The ends lost 10 bases at V and 8 bases at J; junction bases unmatched: 7. The CDR3 has 13 amino acids. Broader study findings: Tofacitinib significantly brought down scalp clonality and expanded CD8+ clones among top 100.

After isolation, RNA underwent reverse transcription to generate cDNA as the sequencing template. Profiling relied on immunoSEQ multiplex PCR, and the TCRdb table lists in-frame clones only, not all of them. The data hold about 120,000 clones, with 53% observed a single time. This clonotype was sampled from a human donor with alopecia areata. Sequenced here: CD4+ T cells sorted from blood, sampled at week 4, from a patient treated with tofacitinib. The chain employs TRBV23-1 and TRBJ2-1; 11 bases match TRBD1. TRBV23-1 is an ORF, with its function uncertain. CDR3 coding DNA: TGCGCCACCTTGGGACAGGGGGAGGATGAGCAGTTCTTC. Amino acid sequence: CATLGQGEDEQFF.